This T cell receptor (beta chain) came from a study of blood T cell repertoires in COVID-19. CDR3 length equals 13 residues. Trimming stripped 6 bases from V and 4 bases from J, with 12 bases between. Sequencing was performed with immunoSEQ multiplex PCR; in TCRdb, only in-frame clones are kept and a portion is missing. The table includes around 300,000 clones, around 82% detected once. The sequenced material came from peripheral blood. The TCR originated in a woman aged 50 to 65 who had recovered from COVID-19. V is TRBV12-3 or TRBV12-4 and J is TRBJ2-5, with D unclear. The CDR3 DNA is TGTGCCAGCAGCTGGGCTCGGTCAGAGACCCAGTACTTC. Translated, it gives CASSWARSETQYF.